These 14 T cell receptor beta chains share one sample of origin, sequenced in a study of glioma-infiltrating T cells after dendritic cell vaccination. This table comes from immunoSEQ multiplex PCR, and its TCRdb copy is limited to in-frame clones, with some not included. Of around 21,000 clones listed, 79% are singletons. The specimen was blood, collected before dendritic cell vaccination. The receptors originated from a human donor with glioblastoma.

The table lists this clone with a count of one. V usage is TRBV5-6 and J usage is TRBJ2-3, with D hard to call. The CDR3 loop spans 14 amino acids. V shed 1 base and J shed 5 bases, with 11 bases lying between them. CDR1 and CDR2 from the germline V gene are SGHDT and YYEEEE. The CDR3 reads CASSLRRVVDTQYF. The CDR3, as DNA: TGTGCCAGCAGCTTGCGTCGGGTAGTAGATACGCAGTATTTT.

The chain carries TRBV7-3 and TRBJ2-6; D gene ambiguous. The CDR3 length is 16 residues. Germline CDR1 and CDR2: SGHTA and FQGTGA. V gave up 4 bases and J gave up 4 bases, with 14 bases separating them. The CDR3 protein is CASSYISVTGANVLTF. CDR3 coding DNA: TGTGCCAGCAGCTATATCTCGGTAACCGGGGCCAACGTCCTGACTTTC.

This rearrangement joins TRBV5-6 to TRBJ2-7, with a possible D match to TRBD1 (6 bases). CDR3 size: 15 residues. Germline-derived CDR1 and CDR2 are SGHDT and YYEEEE. The V end lost 2 bases, the J end lost 6 bases, and 18 bases lay between the germline ends. The CDR3 reads CASSLSPTGPTEQYF. The CDR3 coding sequence is TGTGCCAGCAGCTTATCACCCACAGGGCCTACCGAGCAGTACTTC.

The genes are TRBV6-5 and TRBJ2-4; 8 nucleotides agree with TRBD1. The CDR3 consists of 12 residues. Germline loops: CDR1 MNHEY, CDR2 SVGAGI. V lost 8 bases and J lost 9; bases outside the gene matches: 6. The CDR3 nucleotides are TGTGCCAGCGCAACCACAGGGGGCATTCAGTACTTC. Its protein is CASATTGGIQYF.

The rearrangement uses TRBV27 and TRBJ2-7, with TRBD2 identical over 8 bases. V shed 6 bases and J 6 bases; nucleotides not matched to a gene: 13. In germline, CDR1 is MNHEY, CDR2 SMNVEV (reference sequence). The CDR3 contains 15 residues. The CDR3 is CASRGGAGGVGEQYF. The CDR3 DNA reads as TGTGCCAGCAGAGGGGGGGCGGGGGGAGTAGGCGAGCAGTACTTC.

The chain has TRBV5-5 and TRBJ2-5; the match to TRBD2 covers 7 bases. The germline CDR1 and CDR2 sequences are SGHKS and YYEKEE (reference sequence). This CDR3 region has 15 residues. V shed 4 bases and J 5 bases; nucleotides not matched to a gene: 11. CDR3 sequence reads: CASSPVSGGSETQYF. The CDR3 DNA follows: TGTGCCAGCAGCCCTGTGAGTGGCGGGAGCGAGACCCAGTACTTC.

A few counts support this clone. The gene calls are TRBV30 and TRBJ2-7; D not resolved. This CDR3 contains 14 residues. V lost 4 bases and J 5 bases, leaving 18 bases between the germline ends. Per the germline V gene, CDR1 is GTSNPN and CDR2 is SVGIG (reference sequence). As DNA, the CDR3 is TGTGCCTGGAATCCTGCGCGACTTTGGGACGAGCAGTACTTC. It translates to CAWNPARLWDEQYF.

The chain links TRBV4-2 to TRBJ2-1, with D possibly TRBD2 on 6 matching bases. The CDR3 spans 17 residues. Trimming removed 4 bases from V and 7 bases from J, with 23 bases in between. Germline loops: CDR1 LGHNA, CDR2 YNFKEQ. In DNA, the CDR3 is TGTGCCAGCAGCCCGGAGGGGTCCGGGCCTGATGAGAATGAGCAGTTCTTC. It encodes CASSPEGSGPDENEQFF.

The chain carries TRBV7-2 and TRBJ1-5, with D maybe TRBD1 (6 bases). Germline V gene data show CDR1 as SGHTA and CDR2 as FQGNSA. CDR3 length equals 19 residues. The V end was cut by 4 bases, the J end by 5 bases, with 27 bases between. CDR3 bases: TGTGCCAGCAGCTCACCACCCGGGAGCGGGGGCGTGATTCATCAGCCCCAGCATTTT. The encoded protein is CASSSPPGSGGVIHQPQHF.

V gene TRBV11-2 combines with J gene TRBJ1-6; D possibly corresponds to TRBD1 (5 bases). With 2 bases removed from V and 8 bases from J, the gap between germline ends came to 16 bases. Germline V lookup: CDR1 SGHAT, CDR2 FQNNGV. CDR3 length: 16 amino acids. CDR3 in DNA: TGTGCCAGCAGCTTATTTGGGGCAGGACGGCATTCACCCCTCCACTTT. This sequence encodes CASSLFGAGRHSPLHF.

This clone was detected only a few times. The gene calls are TRBV2 and TRBJ2-1, with D tentatively TRBD2 (5 bases). The CDR3 is 13 amino acids. From germline, CDR1 is SNHLY and CDR2 FYNNEI. V lost 2 bases to trimming and J lost 16 bases, with 18 bases between them. The CDR3 DNA reads as TGTGCCAGCAGTGAATTGAGGGCGGCCCAAGAATTCTTC. It codes for CASSELRAAQEFF.

The rearrangement joins TRBV7-3 to TRBJ2-7; D is unclear. Germline CDR1 and CDR2: SGHTA and FQGTGA. The CDR3 totals 13 residues. The ends were cut back, 0 bases at V and 3 bases at J, with 6 bases in the middle. The CDR3 region is CASSLTPNYEQYF. The CDR3 region has the DNA TGTGCCAGCAGCTTAACCCCTAACTACGAGCAGTACTTC.

CDR3 region: CASSQKRSYEQYF. Written as DNA, the CDR3 is TGTGCCAGCAGCCAAAAGCGGAGCTACGAGCAGTACTTC. The chain is built from TRBV7-9 and TRBJ2-7; possible D gene TRBD2, 5 bases. This CDR3 contains 13 residues. V lost 5 bases and J lost 3, with 11 bases in between. The V gene's germline CDR1 is SEHNR and CDR2 FQNEAQ (reference sequence). The variable domain in full, completed from reference TRBV7-9 and TRBJ2-7, reads DTGVSQNPRHKITKRGQNVTFRCDPISEHNRLYWYRQTLGQGPEFLTYFQNEAQLEKSRLLSDRFSAERPKGSFSTLEIQRTEQGDSAMYLCASSQKRSYEQYFGPGTRLTVT.

This clone was counted between two and nine times. V usage is TRBV5-1 and J usage is TRBJ1-1; tentative D call: TRBD1 (6 bases). V was cut by 4 bases and J by 0 bases, with 13 bases left in between. The V gene's germline CDR1 is SGHRS and CDR2 YFSETQ. There are 15 residues in the CDR3. The CDR3 nucleotides are TGCGCCAGCAGCGTCGGGGGGCAGGTGAACACTGAAGCTTTCTTT. As protein: CASSVGGQVNTEAFF.